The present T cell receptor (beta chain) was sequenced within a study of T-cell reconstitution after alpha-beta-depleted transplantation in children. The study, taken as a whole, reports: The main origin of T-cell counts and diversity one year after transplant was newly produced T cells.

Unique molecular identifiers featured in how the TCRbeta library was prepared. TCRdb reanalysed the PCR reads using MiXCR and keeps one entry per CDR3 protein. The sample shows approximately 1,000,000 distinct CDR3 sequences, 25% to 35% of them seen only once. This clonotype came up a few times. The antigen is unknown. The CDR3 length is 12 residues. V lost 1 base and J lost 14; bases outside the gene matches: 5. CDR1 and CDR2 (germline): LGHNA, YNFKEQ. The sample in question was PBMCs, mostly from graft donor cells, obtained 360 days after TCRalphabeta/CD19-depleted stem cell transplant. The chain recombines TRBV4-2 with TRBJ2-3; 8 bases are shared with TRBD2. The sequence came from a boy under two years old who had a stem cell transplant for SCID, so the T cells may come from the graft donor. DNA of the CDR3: TGTGCCAGCAGCCAAGTGCGGGGGGCGGCGTATTTT. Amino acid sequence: CASSQVRGAAYF.